Listed below are T cell receptor beta chains from one sample, sequenced in a study of cytomegalovirus exposure and HLA in healthy donors. Assay used: immunoSEQ multiplex PCR; TCRdb lists only in-frame clones, some missing. The table lists about 160,000 clones, around 76% of them singletons. Source material: PBMCs. Source of these receptors: a woman aged 40 to 55 in good health and CMV-seronegative. Both conserved end residues are part of each CDR3. The D gene is left open where the match is weak. Not every row has a clone size; where given, it reads once, few, many or a size class.

D	J	size	V	CDR3	DNA
TRBD2	TRBJ2-3	-	TRBV6-1	CASGAGTRGTDTQYF	TGTGCCAGCGGGGCCGGGACTAGGGGTACAGATACGCAGTATTTT
TRBD2	TRBJ2-7	-	TRBV11-3	CASSSMTGGGYEQYF	TGTGCCAGCAGCTCGATGACCGGGGGGGGCTACGAGCAGTACTTC
TRBD1	TRBJ1-2	-	TRBV28	CATRDRGLGGYTF	TGTGCCACGCGGGACAGGGGGCTAGGTGGCTACACCTTC
TRBD2	TRBJ2-3	-	TRBV5-1	CASSLVLADTDTQYF	TGCGCCAGCAGCTTGGTACTAGCGGACACAGATACGCAGTATTTT
TRBD1	TRBJ1-1	once	TRBV18	CASYKTNRGRRTEAFF	TGTGCCAGCTACAAGACGAACAGGGGGCGTCGGACTGAAGCTTTCTTT
-	TRBJ1-5	-	TRBV19	CASSETGSSNQPQHF	TGTGCCAGTAGTGAAACAGGGAGTAGCAATCAGCCCCAGCATTTT
-	TRBJ2-5	few	TRBV21-1	CASSKVDEPGLAKRKTQYF	TGTGCCAGCAGCAAAGTGGATGAACCGGGACTAGCGAAAAGGAAGACCCAGTACTTC
-	TRBJ2-3	-	TRBV13	CASLGGTSARDTQYF	TGTGCCAGCCTCGGCGGGACTTCCGCCAGAGATACGCAGTATTTT
-	TRBJ1-1	-	TRBV30	CAWSVSSVNTEAFF	TGTGCCTGGAGTGTCTCGAGTGTGAACACTGAAGCTTTCTTT
-	TRBJ2-2	-	TRBV19	CASSISSSHTGELFF	TGTGCCAGTAGTATTTCTAGCAGTCACACCGGGGAGCTGTTTTTT
TRBD1	TRBJ1-1	-	TRBV27	CASSSGTGIFANTEAFF	TGTGCCAGCAGTTCCGGGACAGGGATCTTCGCGAACACTGAAGCTTTCTTT